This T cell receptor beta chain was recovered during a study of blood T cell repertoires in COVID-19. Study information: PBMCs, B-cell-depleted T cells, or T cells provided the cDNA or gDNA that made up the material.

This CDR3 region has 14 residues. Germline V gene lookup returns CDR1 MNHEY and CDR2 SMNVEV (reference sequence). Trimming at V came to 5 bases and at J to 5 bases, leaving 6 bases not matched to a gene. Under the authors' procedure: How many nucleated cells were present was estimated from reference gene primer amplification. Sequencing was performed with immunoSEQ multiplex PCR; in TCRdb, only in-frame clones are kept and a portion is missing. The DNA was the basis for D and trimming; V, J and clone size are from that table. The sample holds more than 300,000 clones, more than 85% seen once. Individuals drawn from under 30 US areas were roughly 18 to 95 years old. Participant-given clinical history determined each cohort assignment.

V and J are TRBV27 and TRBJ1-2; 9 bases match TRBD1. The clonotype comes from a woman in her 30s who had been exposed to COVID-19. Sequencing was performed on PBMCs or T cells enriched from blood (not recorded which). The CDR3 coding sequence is TGTGCCAGCAGTCCCGGGACAGGGACGTATGGCTACACCTTC. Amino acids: CASSPGTGTYGYTF.